These 5 T cell receptor beta chains were sequenced from one sample in a study of cytomegalovirus exposure and HLA in healthy donors. The primer mix had 60 Vbeta and 13 Jbeta primers. Generated by immunoSEQ multiplex PCR, the TCRdb table keeps only in-frame clones and is missing some. Counted here are roughly 130,000 clones, about 80% occurring once; the ten biggest clones make up 1%. The material sequenced was PBMCs. The receptors stem from a man aged 40-55 years in good health and CMV-seronegative.

The chain carries TRBV4-1 and TRBJ2-7, with D possibly being TRBD1 (6 bases). The germline gives CDR1 MGHRA, CDR2 YSYEKL. Trimming pared 4 bases from V and 4 bases from J, leaving 14 bases between. The CDR3 totals 14 residues. CDR3 sequence (DNA): TGCGCCAGCAGCCGGTCGGCGGACAGTTACGAGCAGTACTTC. Translation: CASSRSADSYEQYF.

CDR3 loop: CAHSGIASYYGYTF. Written as DNA, the CDR3 is TGTGCCCATTCCGGGATAGCTTCCTACTATGGCTACACCTTC. V is TRBV28 and J is TRBJ1-2; D gene unclear. V was shortened by 11 bases and J by 3 bases, with 19 bases between the two germline ends. Germline V gene lookup returns CDR1 MDHEN and CDR2 SYDVKM. CDR3 length: 14 amino acids.

The V and J genes are TRBV30 and TRBJ1-1; 8 positions match TRBD1. This CDR3 is built from 14 residues. Trimming at V came to 1 base and at J to 5 bases, leaving 6 bases not matched to a gene. Germline loops: CDR1 GTSNPN, CDR2 SVGIG (reference sequence). Here the CDR3 DNA reads TGTGCCTGGAGTGCCAGACAGGGGACGACTGAAGCTTTCTTT. Amino acid sequence: CAWSARQGTTEAFF.

This clone was found once. This specimen includes other DNA sequences encoding the same CDR3. This chain links TRBV7-2 with TRBJ2-5, with a possible D match to TRBD2 (6 bases). This CDR3 contains 15 residues. V dropped 6 bases and J dropped 4 bases, with 18 bases sitting between them. Germline-derived CDR1 and CDR2 are SGHTA and FQGNSA. The CDR3 sequence is CASSPPGGVPETQYF. CDR3 DNA: TGTGCCAGCAGTCCACCCGGAGGGGTCCCAGAGACCCAGTACTTC.

This chain connects TRBV7-2 to TRBJ2-7; D is perhaps TRBD1 (5 bases). Trimming removed 5 bases at V and 2 bases at J, with 13 bases between. The CDR3 totals 14 residues. CDR1 SGHTA and CDR2 FQGNSA come from the germline V gene. The CDR3 DNA is TGTGCCAGCAGCACAGTTATAGGGGCCTACGAGCAGTACTTC. Translating gives CASSTVIGAYEQYF.